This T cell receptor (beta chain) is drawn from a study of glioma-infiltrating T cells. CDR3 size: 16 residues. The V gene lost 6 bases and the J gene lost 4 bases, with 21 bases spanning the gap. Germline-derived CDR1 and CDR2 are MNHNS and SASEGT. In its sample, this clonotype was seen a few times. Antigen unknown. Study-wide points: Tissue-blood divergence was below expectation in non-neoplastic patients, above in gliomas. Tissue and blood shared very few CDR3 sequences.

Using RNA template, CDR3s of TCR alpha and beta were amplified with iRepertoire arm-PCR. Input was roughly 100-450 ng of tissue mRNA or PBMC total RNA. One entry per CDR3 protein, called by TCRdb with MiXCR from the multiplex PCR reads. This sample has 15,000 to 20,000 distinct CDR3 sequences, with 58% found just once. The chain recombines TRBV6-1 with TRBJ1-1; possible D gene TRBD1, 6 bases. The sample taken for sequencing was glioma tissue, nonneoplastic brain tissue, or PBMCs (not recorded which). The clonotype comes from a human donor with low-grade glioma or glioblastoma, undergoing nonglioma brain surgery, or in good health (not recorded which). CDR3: CASSHPLARGGTEAFF. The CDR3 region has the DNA TGTGCCAGCAGCCACCCCTTGGCCAGGGGAGGCACTGAAGCTTTCTTT.